This T cell receptor (beta chain) was captured by sequencing in a study of regulatory T cells in long-lasting Graves disease. Study context: For a period under 3 months, newly diagnosed Graves' patients had taken antithyroid drugs.

This clonotype was observed a few times. Time point given: newly diagnosed GD, antithyroid drugs for less than 3 months. From RNA extracted from PBMCs, the TCR library was made. The authors built TCR beta libraries using iRepertoire HTBI primers and Arm-PCR of CDR3 regions. Authors' data handling: Samples collectively showed approximately 62 TRBV and about 15 TRBJ segments. TCRdb independently ran MiXCR on the multiplex PCR reads; one entry per CDR3 protein. The V and J calls come from TCRdb's annotation, not from the publication. The profile shows hundreds of thousands of distinct CDR3 sequences, 16% of them singletons. These data also featured in a second study, about T cells in Graves' hyperthyroidism and ophthalmopathy. From that report: Carried out on the TCR CDR3, a first-round RT-PCR used the HTBI primer set.

The sequencing here drew on peripheral blood mononuclear cells (PBMCs), taken at new diagnosis, from a patient treated with antithyroid drugs. The sequence derives from a woman aged 25-40 years with Graves disease.

The CDR3 sequence: CAWSYTGIGYTF. CDR3 nucleotides: TGTGCCTGGAGCTACACAGGGATCGGCTACACCTTC. The V call is TRBV30, the J call TRBJ1-2, with D possibly being TRBD1 (6 bases). CDR3 size: 12 residues. V dropped 3 bases and J dropped 8 bases, with 13 bases sitting between them. In germline, CDR1 is GTSNPN, CDR2 SVGIG (reference sequence).